This TCR beta chain was recorded in a study of blood T cell repertoires in COVID-19. Deletions cut 0 bases from V and 2 bases from J, with 10 bases between. CDR1 is MGHRA and CDR2 is YSYEKL in the germline V gene. There are 15 residues in the CDR3. Data came from immunoSEQ multiplex PCR; TCRdb stores just in-frame clones and leaves some out. The profile shows hundreds of thousands of clones, around 84% of them singletons. The genes are TRBV4-1 and TRBJ1-2, with TRBD1 as a possible D gene (5 bases). The specimen sequenced was peripheral blood. This sequence was found in a woman of 80 years or more with active or convalescent COVID-19. The chain's CDR3 is CASSQEKGKNYGYTF. CDR3 coding DNA: TGCGCCAGCAGCCAAGAAAAGGGGAAGAACTATGGCTACACCTTC.